This T cell receptor (beta chain) was sequenced for a study of T cell responses to AZD1222 COVID-19 vaccine. Clones were sequenced by immunoSEQ multiplex PCR, and TCRdb holds only the in-frame ones, with some missing. The sample shows over 100,000 clones, 65% to 90% of them seen only once. The V end lost 6 bases, the J end lost 2 bases, and 14 bases lay between the germline ends. Looked up from germline, CDR1 is MDHEN and CDR2 is SYDVKM. This CDR3 has 15 amino acids. This clonotype originated in an adult in good health. This specimen was peripheral blood, taken on day 0 of AZD1222 vaccination. The rearrangement uses TRBV28 and TRBJ1-5; a possible D gene is TRBD1 (5 bases). CDR3 region: CASSSGFRGNQPQHF. CDR3 nucleotide sequence: TGTGCCAGCAGCTCAGGGTTCCGTGGCAATCAGCCCCAGCATTTT.